The rows below give T cell receptor beta chains drawn from one sample of a study of response to subunit inactivated influenza vaccine. A single record per CDR3 protein comes from TCRdb applying MiXCR to the RT-PCR reads. Among approximately 520,000 distinct CDR3 sequences, around 25% were seen once, and the ten largest hold approximately 2%. This specimen was CD4+ T cells sorted from PBMCs, taken about 5 days after vaccination. All receptors derive from a man in his fifties or sixties who received an inactivated influenza vaccine. The CDR3 runs from the conserved cysteine through the conserved F or W. The order of the fields is D gene, CDR3 length, J gene, V gene, clone size, CDR3 DNA, CDR3 protein. A D gene is named only where the DNA matches it firmly. Clone sizes are given selectively: once, few, many, or a class where the clone is expanded.

D gene: NA
CDR3 length: 16
J gene: TRBJ2-1
V gene: TRBV12-3/TRBV12-4
clone size: NA
CDR3 DNA: TGTGCCAGCAGTCTAGCTCCTCTCAGCTCCTACAATGAGCAGTTCTTC
CDR3 protein: CASSLAPLSSYNEQFF

D gene: TRBD2
CDR3 length: 13
J gene: TRBJ2-2
V gene: TRBV12-3/TRBV12-4
clone size: few
CDR3 DNA: TGTGCCAGCAGGATACGGGGGGCCGGGGAGCTGTTTTTT
CDR3 protein: CASRIRGAGELFF

D gene: NA
CDR3 length: 16
J gene: TRBJ2-7
V gene: TRBV4-1
clone size: few
CDR3 DNA: TGCGCCAGCAGCCAACCCGCCGGACAGCGAGCCTACGAGCAGTACTTC
CDR3 protein: CASSQPAGQRAYEQYF

D gene: NA
CDR3 length: 14
J gene: TRBJ1-1
V gene: TRBV12-3/TRBV12-4
clone size: NA
CDR3 DNA: TGTGCCAGCAGCTTAATGGTGGGGAACACTGAAGCTTTCTTT
CDR3 protein: CASSLMVGNTEAFF

D gene: NA
CDR3 length: 14
J gene: TRBJ2-3
V gene: TRBV12-3/TRBV12-4
clone size: NA
CDR3 DNA: TGTGCCAGCGGGGGAAGTTACTTCACAGATACGCAGTATTTT
CDR3 protein: CASGGSYFTDTQYF

D gene: TRBD1
CDR3 length: 15
J gene: TRBJ2-3
V gene: TRBV6-1
clone size: NA
CDR3 DNA: TGTGCCAGCACGGGACAGGACTGGGCTCCAGATACGCAGTATTTT
CDR3 protein: CASTGQDWAPDTQYF

D gene: NA
CDR3 length: 19
J gene: TRBJ2-1
V gene: TRBV28
clone size: NA
CDR3 DNA: TGTGCCAGCAGTTTATTGTTGGGCCGACGGGGCGTTCCCTACAATGAGCAGTTCTTC
CDR3 protein: CASSLLLGRRGVPYNEQFF

D gene: TRBD1
CDR3 length: 12
J gene: TRBJ1-1
V gene: TRBV29-1
clone size: few
CDR3 DNA: TGCAGCGTTAAGGGGACAGCTTCTGAAGCTTTCTTT
CDR3 protein: CSVKGTASEAFF

D gene: TRBD2
CDR3 length: 19
J gene: TRBJ2-5
V gene: TRBV3-1
clone size: few
CDR3 DNA: TGTGCCAGCACAACGACTAGCGGGGTAGACCCTCTTCCTCAAGAGACCCAGTACTTC
CDR3 protein: CASTTTSGVDPLPQETQYF

D gene: NA
CDR3 length: 15
J gene: TRBJ2-5
V gene: TRBV4-1
clone size: few
CDR3 DNA: TGCGCCAGCAGCCAAGTGTTCCTGGGACAAGAGACCCAGTACTTC
CDR3 protein: CASSQVFLGQETQYF

D gene: TRBD2
CDR3 length: 15
J gene: TRBJ2-3
V gene: TRBV6-1
clone size: few
CDR3 DNA: TGTGCCAGCAGGTTGAGCGGGAGAAGCACAGATACGCAGTATTTT
CDR3 protein: CASRLSGRSTDTQYF

D gene: NA
CDR3 length: 11
J gene: TRBJ2-7
V gene: TRBV20-1
clone size: few
CDR3 DNA: TGCAGTGCCTCAGGTTTATCCGAGCAGTACTTC
CDR3 protein: CSASGLSEQYF

D gene: TRBD2
CDR3 length: 15
J gene: TRBJ2-1
V gene: TRBV5-1
clone size: many
CDR3 DNA: TGTGCCAGCAGTTTAGCGGGAGAATCCTACAATGAGCAGTTCTTC
CDR3 protein: CASSLAGESYNEQFF

D gene: TRBD2
CDR3 length: 16
J gene: TRBJ2-1
V gene: TRBV5-1
clone size: NA
CDR3 DNA: TGCGCCAGCACCTTCCCGGGACTAGCGGGATTGGGTGAGCAGTTCTTC
CDR3 protein: CASTFPGLAGLGEQFF

D gene: TRBD1
CDR3 length: 15
J gene: TRBJ2-5
V gene: TRBV5-1
clone size: NA
CDR3 DNA: TGCGCCAGCAGCTCGATACAGGGGTCCCAAGAGACCCAGTACTTC
CDR3 protein: CASSSIQGSQETQYF

D gene: NA
CDR3 length: 12
J gene: TRBJ2-2
V gene: TRBV5-1
clone size: few
CDR3 DNA: TGCGCCAGCGCAAGAGGAACCGGGGAGCTGTTTTTT
CDR3 protein: CASARGTGELFF

D gene: NA
CDR3 length: 16
J gene: TRBJ2-1
V gene: TRBV5-1
clone size: NA
CDR3 DNA: TGCGCCAGCAGCTTGGCCGAGGGTTTGGCGGACAATGAGCAGTTCTTC
CDR3 protein: CASSLAEGLADNEQFF

D gene: NA
CDR3 length: 13
J gene: TRBJ2-1
V gene: TRBV15
clone size: few
CDR3 DNA: TGTGCCACCAGCAGAGACCTAGGCAATGAGCAGTTCTTC
CDR3 protein: CATSRDLGNEQFF

D gene: NA
CDR3 length: 12
J gene: TRBJ1-4
V gene: TRBV5-1
clone size: few
CDR3 DNA: TGCGCCAGCAGCTCTACTAATGAAAAACTGTTTTTT
CDR3 protein: CASSSTNEKLFF

D gene: TRBD2
CDR3 length: 20
J gene: TRBJ2-3
V gene: TRBV6-2/TRBV6-3
clone size: NA
CDR3 DNA: TGTGCCAGCAGTTACTCGGCGGCAGCGGGAGATGAACCAAACACAGATACGCAGTATTTT
CDR3 protein: CASSYSAAAGDEPNTDTQYF

D gene: TRBD2
CDR3 length: 15
J gene: TRBJ2-3
V gene: TRBV12-3/TRBV12-4
clone size: few
CDR3 DNA: TGTGCCAGCAGTTTGGGGACTAGCGGGAAAGATACGCAGTATTTT
CDR3 protein: CASSLGTSGKDTQYF

D gene: NA
CDR3 length: 16
J gene: TRBJ2-7
V gene: TRBV6-1
clone size: few
CDR3 DNA: TGTGCCAGCAGGAAGGAGAGTATCCACCTCTCCTACGAGCAGTACTTC
CDR3 protein: CASRKESIHLSYEQYF

D gene: TRBD2
CDR3 length: 15
J gene: TRBJ2-1
V gene: TRBV10-2
clone size: NA
CDR3 DNA: TGCGCCAGCAGCGGCGGACTAGCGGGTATCAATGAGCAGTTCTTC
CDR3 protein: CASSGGLAGINEQFF

D gene: NA
CDR3 length: 13
J gene: TRBJ1-1
V gene: TRBV29-1
clone size: few
CDR3 DNA: TGCAGCGTTCTGGCCAGCTGGAACACTGAAGCTTTCTTT
CDR3 protein: CSVLASWNTEAFF

D gene: TRBD2
CDR3 length: 15
J gene: TRBJ2-5
V gene: TRBV6-1
clone size: few
CDR3 DNA: TGTGCCAGCAGAGATATACAGGGTAGCGGGAAGACCCAGTACTTC
CDR3 protein: CASRDIQGSGKTQYF

D gene: NA
CDR3 length: 14
J gene: TRBJ1-6
V gene: TRBV5-1
clone size: NA
CDR3 DNA: TGCGCCAGCAGCTTGGACAGGGAGAGTTCACCCCTCCACTTT
CDR3 protein: CASSLDRESSPLHF

D gene: TRBD1
CDR3 length: 18
J gene: TRBJ2-1
V gene: TRBV7-2
clone size: NA
CDR3 DNA: TGTGCCAGCAGCTTAACGGGACAGGGGCTAGGATCCTACAATGAGCAGTTCTTC
CDR3 protein: CASSLTGQGLGSYNEQFF

D gene: NA
CDR3 length: 16
J gene: TRBJ1-2
V gene: TRBV6-5
clone size: few
CDR3 DNA: TGTGCCAGCAGTTACTCGTCGTGGGGGAGGGCCTATGGCTACACCTTC
CDR3 protein: CASSYSSWGRAYGYTF

D gene: TRBD1
CDR3 length: 17
J gene: TRBJ2-1
V gene: TRBV7-2
clone size: NA
CDR3 DNA: TGTGCCAGCAGCCCCCATTTGGGGGCAGGGGGTATCAATGAGCAGTTCTTC
CDR3 protein: CASSPHLGAGGINEQFF

D gene: NA
CDR3 length: 13
J gene: TRBJ1-5
V gene: TRBV6-2/TRBV6-3
clone size: many
CDR3 DNA: TGTGCCAGCAGTTCAAGACCTAGCCAGCCCCAGCATTTT
CDR3 protein: CASSSRPSQPQHF

D gene: TRBD2
CDR3 length: 12
J gene: TRBJ2-3
V gene: TRBV20-1
clone size: NA
CDR3 DNA: TGCAGTGTTAGGACTAGGGGAGATACGCAGTATTTT
CDR3 protein: CSVRTRGDTQYF

D gene: TRBD2
CDR3 length: 15
J gene: TRBJ2-3
V gene: TRBV13
clone size: NA
CDR3 DNA: TGTGCCAGCAGCATCACTAGCGGGGTCACAGATACGCAGTATTTT
CDR3 protein: CASSITSGVTDTQYF

D gene: NA
CDR3 length: 13
J gene: TRBJ2-3
V gene: TRBV29-1
clone size: NA
CDR3 DNA: TGCAGCGTTGGGGGTAGACTGGCAGATACGCAGTATTTT
CDR3 protein: CSVGGRLADTQYF

D gene: TRBD1
CDR3 length: 14
J gene: TRBJ1-1
V gene: TRBV3-1
clone size: few
CDR3 DNA: TGTGCCAGCAGCCAAGCAGCACAGGGGTCTGAAGCTTTCTTT
CDR3 protein: CASSQAAQGSEAFF

D gene: TRBD1
CDR3 length: 16
J gene: TRBJ1-1
V gene: TRBV6-2/TRBV6-3
clone size: few
CDR3 DNA: TGTGCCAGCAGTCGTTCGGGACAGCAGTTGGACGCCCCGGCTTTCTTT
CDR3 protein: CASSRSGQQLDAPAFF

D gene: TRBD1
CDR3 length: 18
J gene: TRBJ2-1
V gene: TRBV15
clone size: NA
CDR3 DNA: TGTGCCACCAGCAGAAAAACAGGGGGCAGAAGTTCCTACAATGAGCAGTTCTTC
CDR3 protein: CATSRKTGGRSSYNEQFF

D gene: TRBD2
CDR3 length: 13
J gene: TRBJ2-7
V gene: TRBV6-1
clone size: NA
CDR3 DNA: TGTGCCAGCAAAGGACTAGCGGCCAGAGAGCAGTACTTC
CDR3 protein: CASKGLAAREQYF

D gene: NA
CDR3 length: 15
J gene: TRBJ2-5
V gene: TRBV12-3/TRBV12-4
clone size: NA
CDR3 DNA: TGTGCCAGCAGTCCGCCGTTGGGCGGTGGGGAGACCCAGTACTTC
CDR3 protein: CASSPPLGGGETQYF

D gene: NA
CDR3 length: 15
J gene: TRBJ2-7
V gene: TRBV6-2/TRBV6-3
clone size: NA
CDR3 DNA: TGTGCCAGCAGCGACGGGGGACCTCCTCTATACGAGCAGTACTTC
CDR3 protein: CASSDGGPPLYEQYF

D gene: TRBD2
CDR3 length: 14
J gene: TRBJ2-3
V gene: TRBV5-5
clone size: NA
CDR3 DNA: TGTGCCAGCAGCCAAAGACTAGCGGGTGATACGCAGTATTTT
CDR3 protein: CASSQRLAGDTQYF

D gene: TRBD1
CDR3 length: 13
J gene: TRBJ2-7
V gene: TRBV7-9
clone size: NA
CDR3 DNA: TGTGCCAGCAGCACAGGATCGACAGGGAAGCAGTACTTC
CDR3 protein: CASSTGSTGKQYF

D gene: NA
CDR3 length: 14
J gene: TRBJ2-2
V gene: TRBV4-3
clone size: NA
CDR3 DNA: TGCGCCAGCAGCCGTCTGTCGAACACCGGGGAGCTGTTTTTT
CDR3 protein: CASSRLSNTGELFF

D gene: TRBD1
CDR3 length: 15
J gene: TRBJ1-1
V gene: TRBV12-3/TRBV12-4
clone size: few
CDR3 DNA: TGTGCCAGCAGTGCCTTCGGGACAGGGTTAGATGAAGCTTTCTTT
CDR3 protein: CASSAFGTGLDEAFF

D gene: NA
CDR3 length: 13
J gene: TRBJ1-5
V gene: TRBV28
clone size: NA
CDR3 DNA: TGTGCCAGCAGCGGACAGTACAATCAGCCCCAGCATTTT
CDR3 protein: CASSGQYNQPQHF

D gene: NA
CDR3 length: 14
J gene: TRBJ1-3
V gene: TRBV27
clone size: NA
CDR3 DNA: TGTGCCAGCAAAGGGACCCCAACTGGAAACACCATATATTTT
CDR3 protein: CASKGTPTGNTIYF

D gene: TRBD2
CDR3 length: 15
J gene: TRBJ2-3
V gene: TRBV3-1
clone size: NA
CDR3 DNA: TGTGCCAGCAGCCAGTCTAGCGGGGGAGGAAATACGCAGTATTTT
CDR3 protein: CASSQSSGGGNTQYF

D gene: TRBD1
CDR3 length: 15
J gene: TRBJ2-2
V gene: TRBV6-1
clone size: NA
CDR3 DNA: TGTGCCAGCAGCCGGGACAGGGGGAACACCGGGGAGCTGTTTTTT
CDR3 protein: CASSRDRGNTGELFF

D gene: NA
CDR3 length: 14
J gene: TRBJ2-7
V gene: TRBV6-2/TRBV6-3
clone size: NA
CDR3 DNA: TGTGCCAGCAGTTACCCCGGGGTGGTATACGAGCAGTACTTC
CDR3 protein: CASSYPGVVYEQYF

D gene: NA
CDR3 length: 16
J gene: TRBJ2-1
V gene: TRBV7-3
clone size: NA
CDR3 DNA: TGTGCCAGCAGCTTAAATGGGGGGACGCCATACAATGAGCAGTTCTTC
CDR3 protein: CASSLNGGTPYNEQFF

D gene: NA
CDR3 length: 14
J gene: TRBJ2-3
V gene: TRBV27
clone size: few
CDR3 DNA: TGTGCCAGCAGTTTCTGGGGTAGGAGGGATACGCAGTATTTT
CDR3 protein: CASSFWGRRDTQYF